Presented here are 27 T cell receptor beta chains from one specimen sequenced in a study of T cells after yellow fever vaccination. Each CDR3 protein is one row after TCRdb ran MiXCR on the 5' RACE reads. The repertoire holds some 250,000 distinct CDR3 sequences, about 3.9% seen once, with about 19% in the top ten. Sample: PBMCs, taken 15 days after the yellow fever booster vaccination. The receptors stem from a man between 18 and 29 years old who received the YFV17D yellow fever vaccine.

This chain connects TRBV27 to TRBJ1-6; no clear D. The CDR3 contains 13 residues. The germline V gene has CDR1 MNHEY and CDR2 SMNVEV (reference sequence). Trimming removed 6 bases at V and 7 bases at J, with 10 bases between. CDR3: CASSAPLNSPLHF. In DNA form, the CDR3 reads TGTGCCAGCAGCGCTCCCCTCAATTCACCCCTCCACTTT.

V and J are TRBV24-1 and TRBJ1-1, with D perhaps matching TRBD1 (5 bases). Deletions cut 2 bases from V and 2 bases from J, with 11 bases between. Germline V gene sequence: CDR1 KGHDR, CDR2 SFDVKD. The CDR3 extends over 15 amino acids. The CDR3 DNA follows: TGTGCCACCAGTGATTCCCGGGGCCCAAACACTGAAGCTTTCTTT. Its translation is CATSDSRGPNTEAFF.

At least ten counts were recorded for this clonotype. The chain is built from TRBV20-1 and TRBJ2-3; D perhaps matches TRBD1 (6 bases). The CDR3 runs to 13 residues. Germline loops: CDR1 DFQATT, CDR2 SNEGSKA (reference sequence). Trimming shortened V by 3 bases and J by 6 bases, and 13 bases separated the two germline ends. CDR3 DNA: TGCAGTGCTAGGAACACAGGGTATGATACGCAGTATTTT. This encodes CSARNTGYDTQYF.

This clonotype was seen many times. The V and J genes are TRBV12-3 or TRBV12-4 and TRBJ2-1, with 10 bases aligning to TRBD2. V was pared by 6 bases and J by 7 bases, with 9 bases of the junction left unmatched. The CDR3 has 15 residues. The CDR3 sequence: CASSRAGGPGNEQFF. Here the CDR3 DNA reads TGTGCCAGCAGCCGAGCGGGGGGGCCGGGGAATGAGCAGTTCTTC.

The table lists this clonotype with many counts. This chain connects TRBV20-1 to TRBJ2-2, with 13 bases identical to TRBD2. Losses at the gene ends were 1 base for V and 4 bases for J; bases not matched to a gene: 6. Germline V gene data show CDR1 as DFQATT and CDR2 as SNEGSKA (reference sequence). The CDR3 consists of 17 residues. The CDR3 loop is CSARATSGGRGTGELFF. CDR3 bases: TGCAGTGCTAGAGCGACTAGCGGGGGGCGGGGCACCGGGGAGCTGTTTTTT.

This clonotype was recorded many times. The genes are TRBV4-2 and TRBJ2-5; TRBD2 might be the D (5 bases). Germline V gene sequence: CDR1 LGHNA, CDR2 YNFKEQ. Trimming shortened V by 6 bases and J by 5 bases, and 19 bases separated the two germline ends. The CDR3 is made up of 15 amino acids. The CDR3 sequence is CASSLATRREETQYF. The CDR3 nucleotides are TGTGCCAGCAGTCTTGCCACCCGAAGGGAGGAGACCCAGTACTTC.

This clonotype was seen many times. The rearrangement uses TRBV5-1 and TRBJ2-7; D is uncertain. V lost 3 bases and J lost 5, with 15 bases in between. CDR1 SGHRS and CDR2 YFSETQ come from the germline V gene. CDR3 length equals 14 residues. The CDR3 protein is CASSSTGPHHEQYV. CDR3 DNA: TGCGCCAGCAGCTCAACCGGGCCTCACCACGAGCAGTACGTC.

With respect to this clonotype: One base away lies a much larger clone, so this may be a sequencing read error. V is TRBV12-3 or TRBV12-4 and J is TRBJ2-4, with 9 bases lining up with TRBD2. The CDR3 extends over 17 amino acids. In nucleotides, the CDR3 is TGTGCCGGCAGTTTCCTCCCCGCGGGGGGGCTCCGAAACATTCAGTACTTC. Encoded protein: CAGSFLPAGGLRNIQYF.

This clonotype occurred many times. CDR3 nucleotide sequence: TGCGCCAGCAGCGAGGGTATGGGCAATCAGCCCCAGCATTTT. Encoded protein: CASSEGMGNQPQHF. The gene calls are TRBV5-1 and TRBJ1-5; no clear D gene. The germline V and J ends were trimmed by 4 bases and 2 bases, with 10 bases remaining between them. This CDR3 is built from 14 residues. Germline lookup yields CDR1 SGHRS and CDR2 YFSETQ.

There are many counts of this clonotype. This chain uses TRBV18 with TRBJ2-5; 7 nucleotides match TRBD2. Germline V lookup: CDR1 KGHSH, CDR2 LQKENI. After removal of 4 bases from V and 2 bases from J, the junction contained 7 bases not matched to a gene. The CDR3 has 15 amino acids. The CDR3: CASSRPGGGQETQYF. The CDR3 nucleotides are TGTGCCAGCTCACGTCCGGGGGGAGGTCAAGAGACCCAGTACTTC.

This clonotype was recorded many times. The gene calls are TRBV27 and TRBJ2-3, with 7 bases identical to TRBD2. Germline V gives CDR1 MNHEY, CDR2 SMNVEV (reference sequence). CDR3 length: 13 residues. With 8 bases clipped from V and 5 bases from J, the junction kept 7 bases outside the gene matches. The CDR3 sequence is CASQRGLGDTQYF. DNA for the CDR3: TGTGCCAGCCAGCGGGGCTTAGGAGATACGCAGTATTTT.

Concerning this clonotype: This could be a read error, since a much larger clone is one nucleotide away. The gene calls are TRBV5-4 and TRBJ1-1; 7 nucleotides align to TRBD1. From germline, CDR1 is SGHNT and CDR2 YYREEE (reference sequence). There are 17 residues in the CDR3. This CDR3 reads CASSYLQGPLENTVAFF. In nucleotides, the CDR3 is TGTGCCAGCAGCTACTTACAGGGGCCTTTAGAGAACACTGTAGCTTTCTTT.

This clonotype was counted ten times or more. The chain joins TRBV6-5 to TRBJ1-4; 9 nucleotides match TRBD1. The V gene's germline CDR1 is MNHEY and CDR2 SVGAGI. The trim removed 7 bases at V and 6 bases at J, leaving 9 bases unmatched. The CDR3 sequence is 15 residues long. The CDR3 DNA reads as TGTGCCAGCAAAGCTCCGGGACAGGGTGATGAAAAACTGTTTTTT. Translated, it gives CASKAPGQGDEKLFF.

This clonotype was seen ten or more times. V is TRBV20-1 and J is TRBJ1-5; D remains ambiguous. Germline loops: CDR1 DFQATT, CDR2 SNEGSKA (reference sequence). The CDR3 has 13 amino acids. V gave up 2 bases and J gave up 2 bases, with 7 bases separating them. The DNA of the CDR3 is TGCAGTGCTAGACGAGGAGGCAATCAGCCCCAGCATTTT. Translating gives CSARRGGNQPQHF.

The sample holds many counts of this clonotype. The rearrangement joins TRBV4-2 to TRBJ1-2; D gene unclear. The germline V gene encodes CDR1 LGHNA and CDR2 YNFKEQ. The CDR3 sequence is 15 residues long. V was pared by 0 bases and J by 8 bases, with 16 bases between. The CDR3 DNA is TGTGCCAGCAGCCAAGATGTTGGAGATCTAGACGGCTACACCTTC. It yields the protein CASSQDVGDLDGYTF.

This clonotype was picked up many times. The CDR3 loop reads CASSRPGTGGYTF. The CDR3 region has the DNA TGCGCCAGCAGCCGACCGGGGACGGGGGGCTACACCTTC. The chain employs TRBV4-1 and TRBJ1-2; perhaps TRBD1 as D (5 bases). From germline, CDR1 is MGHRA and CDR2 YSYEKL. V was pared by 4 bases and J by 8 bases, with 14 bases between. CDR3 length: 13 amino acids.

This clonotype was seen at least ten times. The V call is TRBV7-2, the J call TRBJ1-3; 7 bases map to TRBD1. The CDR3 spans 14 residues. Trimming removed 9 bases from V and 9 bases from J; junction bases left unmatched: 14. CDR1 and CDR2 from the germline V gene are SGHTA and FQGNSA. CDR3: CASTRDREVGTIYF. The CDR3 DNA is TGTGCCAGTACCCGAGACAGGGAGGTTGGCACCATATATTTT.

In this sample, this clonotype turned up a few times. The V and J genes are TRBV9 and TRBJ2-5; D might be TRBD2 (5 bases). The germline CDR1 and CDR2 sequences are SGDLS and YYNGEE. This CDR3 has 14 amino acids. V shed 1 base and J shed 1 base, with 8 bases lying between them. CDR3 sequence (DNA): TGTGCCAGCAGCGTATCCACTAGCCAAGAGACCCAGTACTTC. As protein: CASSVSTSQETQYF. The full variable domain, rest sourced from reference TRBV9 and TRBJ2-5, is DSGVTQTPKHLITATGQRVTLRCSPRSGDLSVYWYQQSLDQGLQFLIQYYNGEERAKGNILERFSAQQFPDLHSELNLSSLELGDSALYFCASSVSTSQETQYFGPGTRLLVL.

The chain employs TRBV24-1 and TRBJ1-5, with TRBD1 as a possible D gene (6 bases). V was cut by 4 bases and J by 5 bases, with 14 bases left in between. This CDR3 is 15 amino acids long. CDR1 and CDR2 (germline): KGHDR, SFDVKD. CDR3 sequence: CATSEGGLGHQPQHF. CDR3 coding DNA: TGTGCCACCAGTGAGGGGGGGCTCGGTCATCAGCCCCAGCATTTT.

This clonotype has at least ten counts. The chain employs TRBV5-4 and TRBJ2-1; D unresolved. The germline gives CDR1 SGHNT, CDR2 YYREEE (reference sequence). Trimming took off 0 bases at V and 8 bases at J, with 9 bases between the two ends. The CDR3 extends over 13 amino acids. This chain's CDR3 is CASSLGYRDEQFF. CDR3 nucleotides: TGTGCCAGCAGCTTGGGCTATCGGGATGAGCAGTTCTTC.

This clonotype appeared many times. V and J are TRBV19 and TRBJ1-1; 7 bases align to TRBD1. The V gene end was trimmed by 6 bases and the J gene end by 4 bases; junction bases not matched to a gene: 8. The CDR3 has 14 residues. Germline V lookup: CDR1 LNHDA, CDR2 SQIVND (reference sequence). CDR3 coding DNA: TGTGCCAGTAGGACGACAGGGCAGGCCACTGAAGCTTTCTTT. Its translation is CASRTTGQATEAFF. Using reference TRBV19 and TRBJ1-1 for the parts outside the CDR3, the full variable domain is DGGITQSPKYLFRKEGQNVTLSCEQNLNHDAMYWYRQDPGQGLRLIYYSQIVNDFQKGDIAEGYSVSREKKESFPLTVTSAQKNPTAFYLCASRTTGQATEAFFGQGTRLTVV.

This clonotype was picked up many times. The V and J genes are TRBV7-9 and TRBJ1-4; 12 positions match TRBD1. The V gene's germline CDR1 is SEHNR and CDR2 FQNEAQ (reference sequence). CDR3 length equals 16 residues. V lost 4 bases, J lost 8 bases, and 8 bases stayed unmatched. CDR3 protein: CASSSQGGTGGEKLFF. The CDR3 coding sequence is TGTGCCAGCAGCTCCCAAGGGGGGACAGGGGGCGAAAAACTGTTTTTT.

This clonotype occurred many times. V usage is TRBV14 and J usage is TRBJ1-2; no definite D call. The germline V gene encodes CDR1 SGHDN and CDR2 FVKESK. Trimming pared 4 bases from V and 7 bases from J, leaving 13 bases between. This CDR3 region has 13 residues. CDR3 residues: CASSLGIMGGYTF. The CDR3 DNA is TGTGCCAGCAGCCTGGGCATTATGGGTGGCTACACCTTC.

This clonotype was seen ten or more times. This rearrangement joins TRBV5-6 to TRBJ2-1, with D maybe TRBD1 (7 bases). The CDR3 has 15 amino acids. The germline V gene encodes CDR1 SGHDT and CDR2 YYEEEE. V was trimmed by 1 base and J by 6 bases, leaving 14 bases between them. CDR3 nucleotides: TGTGCCAGCAGCTTGTGGCAGGGGGGTTTCAATGAGCAGTTCTTC. This translates into CASSLWQGGFNEQFF.

The rearrangement joins TRBV29-1 to TRBJ2-5, with 8 bases aligning to TRBD1. The germline CDR1 and CDR2 sequences are SQVTM and ANQGSEA. This CDR3 has 17 residues. The V segment lost 0 bases and the J segment 1 base; nucleotides outside the gene matches: 10. CDR3 protein: CSVEDQGARDVQETQYF. The CDR3 coding sequence is TGCAGCGTTGAAGATCAGGGGGCGCGTGACGTCCAAGAGACCCAGTACTTC. Together with reference TRBV29-1 and TRBJ2-5, the CDR3 gives the full variable domain: SAVISQKPSRDICQRGTSLTIQCQVDSQVTMMFWYRQQPGQSLTLIATANQGSEATYESGFVIDKFPISRPNLTFSTLTVSNMSPEDSSIYLCSVEDQGARDVQETQYFGPGTRLLVL.

This clonotype was seen repeatedly, ten times or more. The rearrangement links TRBV20-1 to TRBJ1-1, with D possibly being TRBD1 (5 bases). The ends were cut back, 3 bases at V and 4 bases at J, with 15 bases in the middle. The CDR3 spans 14 residues. Germline CDR1 DFQATT, CDR2 SNEGSKA (reference sequence). The CDR3 DNA sequence: TGCAGTGCTAGTCCACGGGGGAAGGGCACTGAAGCTTTCTTT. It yields the protein CSASPRGKGTEAFF.

V usage is TRBV13 and J usage is TRBJ1-2; TRBD1 agrees at 7 bases. J gave up 3 bases and V 5 bases, and 6 bases lay outside the gene matches. The germline V gene has CDR1 PRHDT and CDR2 FYEKMQ (reference sequence). The CDR3 consists of 14 residues. CDR3 DNA: TGTGCCAGCAGCACTACCGGGACAGACTATGGCTACACCTTC. This codes for CASSTTGTDYGYTF.